This T cell receptor beta chain comes out of a study of shared clonotypes between healthy human individuals. The study, taken as a whole, reports: Naive CD4 clonotypes were shared across several donors at about 5.3%.

Germline values: CDR1 SEHNR, CDR2 FQNEAQ (reference sequence). Trimming cost V 0 bases and J 3 bases, with 5 bases left between them. The CDR3 runs 13 residues. TCRdb's copy holds only in-frame clones and misses some; the assay was immunoSEQ multiplex PCR. The sample has approximately 1,000,000 clones, roughly 77% seen once. Notes on this clone: Its antigen is unidentified. A clone one base away is much larger, so this may be a read error.

This sequence originates from a man between 18 and 35 years old in good health. Some clones in this sample may be carry-over from other donors' samples. The rearrangement joins TRBV7-9 to TRBJ1-2; possible D gene TRBD1, 5 bases. Sequenced material: memory CD4+ T cells from PBMCs. Noted subset: CD45RA-negative fraction. CDR3 in DNA: TGTGCCAGCAGCTTAGCCAGGGACTATGGCTACACCTTC. This encodes CASSLARDYGYTF.